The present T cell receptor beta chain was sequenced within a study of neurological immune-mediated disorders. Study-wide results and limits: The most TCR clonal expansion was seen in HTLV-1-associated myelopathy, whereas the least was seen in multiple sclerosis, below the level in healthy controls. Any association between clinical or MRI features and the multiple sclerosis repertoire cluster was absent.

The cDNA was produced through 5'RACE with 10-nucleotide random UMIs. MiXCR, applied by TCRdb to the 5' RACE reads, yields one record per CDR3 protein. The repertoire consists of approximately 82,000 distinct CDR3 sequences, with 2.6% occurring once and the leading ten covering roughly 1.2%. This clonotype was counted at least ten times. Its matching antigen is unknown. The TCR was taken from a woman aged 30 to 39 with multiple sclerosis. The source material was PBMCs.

The CDR3 region is CASSLGASGYSSYNEQFF. The CDR3 DNA is TGTGCCAGCAGCTTAGGGGCTAGCGGGTATAGCTCCTACAATGAGCAGTTCTTC. The rearrangement uses TRBV7-8 and TRBJ2-1; 8 bases fit TRBD2. The CDR3 runs 18 residues. Germline V lookup: CDR1 SGHVS, CDR2 FQNEAQ. V gave up 1 base and J gave up 0 bases; unmatched junction bases: 8.